The subject of this entry is one TCR beta chain. This entry belongs to a study of blood T cell repertoires in COVID-19. Across the study: Sites across the United States, Italy and Spain contributed samples from acute and convalescent COVID-19.

Using immunoSEQ multiplex PCR, the repertoire was profiled, and TCRdb retains in-frame clones only, with some absent. Of just over 650,000 clones listed, about 90% were seen once; the top ten hold around 0.3%. Germline V lookup: CDR1 MNHEY, CDR2 SVGAGI. With 6 bases clipped from V and 2 bases from J, the junction kept 4 bases outside the gene matches. The CDR3 contains 13 residues. The sample taken for sequencing was peripheral blood. The sequence came from a woman between 18 and 29 years old with acute or convalescent COVID-19. The chain carries TRBV6-5 and TRBJ2-7, with 7 bases identical to TRBD1. The CDR3 region has the DNA TGTGCCAGCAGGGACAGGTCAACCTACGAGCAGTACTTC. Amino acid sequence: CASRDRSTYEQYF.